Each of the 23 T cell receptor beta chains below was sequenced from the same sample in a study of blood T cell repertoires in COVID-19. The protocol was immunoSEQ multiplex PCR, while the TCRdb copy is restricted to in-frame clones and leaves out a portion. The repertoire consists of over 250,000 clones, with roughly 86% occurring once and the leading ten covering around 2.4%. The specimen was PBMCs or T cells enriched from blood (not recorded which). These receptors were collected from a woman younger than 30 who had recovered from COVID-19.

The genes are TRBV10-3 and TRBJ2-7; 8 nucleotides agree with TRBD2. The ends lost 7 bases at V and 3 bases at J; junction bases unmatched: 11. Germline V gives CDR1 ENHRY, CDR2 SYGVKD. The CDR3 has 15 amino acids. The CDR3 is CAITRAGLGGYEQYF. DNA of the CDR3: TGTGCCATCACCAGGGCGGGACTAGGAGGCTACGAGCAGTACTTC.

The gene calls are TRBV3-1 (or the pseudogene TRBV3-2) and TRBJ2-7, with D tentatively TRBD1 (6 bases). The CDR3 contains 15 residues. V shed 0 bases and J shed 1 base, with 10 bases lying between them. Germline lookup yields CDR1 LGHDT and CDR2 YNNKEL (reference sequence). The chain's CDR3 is CASSQEGTPSYEQYF. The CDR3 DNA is TGTGCCAGCAGCCAAGAAGGGACACCTTCCTACGAGCAGTACTTC.

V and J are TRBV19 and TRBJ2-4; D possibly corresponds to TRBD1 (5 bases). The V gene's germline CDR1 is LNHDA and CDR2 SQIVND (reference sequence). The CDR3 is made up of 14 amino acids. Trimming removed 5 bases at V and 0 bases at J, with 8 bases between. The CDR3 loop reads CASSGAQAKNIQYF. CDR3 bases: TGTGCCAGTAGTGGGGCCCAAGCCAAAAACATTCAGTACTTC.

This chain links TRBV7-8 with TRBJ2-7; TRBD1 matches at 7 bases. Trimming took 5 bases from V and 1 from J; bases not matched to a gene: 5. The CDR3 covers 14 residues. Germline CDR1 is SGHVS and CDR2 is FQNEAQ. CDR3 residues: CASSLRQGSYEQYF. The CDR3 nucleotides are TGTGCCAGCAGCCTCCGACAGGGTTCCTACGAGCAGTACTTC. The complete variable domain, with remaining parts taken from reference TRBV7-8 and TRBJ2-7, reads GAGVSQSPRYKVAKRGQDVALRCDPISGHVSLFWYQQALGQGPEFLTYFQNEAQLDKSGLPSDRFFAERPEGSVSTLKIQRTQQEDSAVYLCASSLRQGSYEQYFGPGTRLTVT.

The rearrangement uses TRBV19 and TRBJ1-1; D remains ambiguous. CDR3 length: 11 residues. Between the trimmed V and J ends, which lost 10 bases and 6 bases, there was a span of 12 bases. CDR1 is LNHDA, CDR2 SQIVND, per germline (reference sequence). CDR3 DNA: TGTGCCACCGTTCTGAGTGCTGAAGCTTTCTTT. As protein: CATVLSAEAFF.

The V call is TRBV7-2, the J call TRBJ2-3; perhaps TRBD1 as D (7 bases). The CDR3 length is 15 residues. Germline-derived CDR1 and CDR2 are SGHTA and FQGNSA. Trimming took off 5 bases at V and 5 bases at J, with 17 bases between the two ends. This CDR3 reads CASSPRTGGVDTQYF. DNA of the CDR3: TGTGCCAGCAGCCCCAGGACAGGCGGGGTAGATACGCAGTATTTT.

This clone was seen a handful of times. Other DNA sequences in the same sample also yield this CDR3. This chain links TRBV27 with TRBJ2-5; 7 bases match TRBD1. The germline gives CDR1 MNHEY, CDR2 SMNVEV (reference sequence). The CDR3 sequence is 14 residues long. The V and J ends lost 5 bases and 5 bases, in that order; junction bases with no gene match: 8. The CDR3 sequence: CASSPYRGAETQYF. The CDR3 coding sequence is TGTGCCAGCAGTCCGTACAGGGGTGCGGAGACCCAGTACTTC.

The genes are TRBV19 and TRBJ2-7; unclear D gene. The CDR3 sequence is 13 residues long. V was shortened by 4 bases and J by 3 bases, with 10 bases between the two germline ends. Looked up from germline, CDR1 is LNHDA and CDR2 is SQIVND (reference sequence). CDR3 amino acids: CASSTIDNYEQYF. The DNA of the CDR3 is TGTGCCAGTAGTACCATCGACAACTACGAGCAGTACTTC.

Here the CDR3 reads CASSLTLTSGSTGELFF. DNA for the CDR3: TGTGCCAGCAGTCTCACCCTGACTAGCGGGAGTACCGGGGAGCTGTTTTTT. The genes are TRBV28 and TRBJ2-2; 12 nucleotides line up with TRBD2. The CDR3 has 17 residues. Germline V gene sequence: CDR1 MDHEN, CDR2 SYDVKM. The J segment lost 5 bases and the V segment lost 5 bases, leaving 9 bases of the junction unmatched.

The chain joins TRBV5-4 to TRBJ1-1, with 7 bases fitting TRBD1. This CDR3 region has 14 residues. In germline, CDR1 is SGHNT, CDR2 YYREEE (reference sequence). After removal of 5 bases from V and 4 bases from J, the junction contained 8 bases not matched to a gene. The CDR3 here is CASRRDRESTEAFF. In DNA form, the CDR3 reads TGTGCCAGCAGACGAGACAGGGAGAGCACTGAAGCTTTCTTT.

The CDR3 is CASTLGGSRNEQFF. For the CDR3, the DNA is TGTGCCAGCACCCTAGGAGGGAGTCGGAATGAGCAGTTCTTC. This chain links TRBV7-6 with TRBJ2-1, with D perhaps TRBD2 (6 bases). Trimming stripped 7 bases from V and 7 bases from J, with 17 bases between. Germline V gene data show CDR1 as SGHVS and CDR2 as FNYEAQ. CDR3 length equals 14 residues.

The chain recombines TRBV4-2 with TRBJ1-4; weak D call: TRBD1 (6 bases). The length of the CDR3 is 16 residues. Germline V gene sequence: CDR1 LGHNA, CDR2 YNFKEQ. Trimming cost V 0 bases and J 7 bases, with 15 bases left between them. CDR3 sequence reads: CASSQDWHRDGEKLFF. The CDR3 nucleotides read TGTGCCAGCAGCCAAGACTGGCACAGGGATGGTGAAAAACTGTTTTTT.

In DNA, the CDR3 is TGTGCCAGCTCACGGTACGGCGGGGAGCCCCAGCATTTT. Translated: CASSRYGGEPQHF. The V call is TRBV18, the J call TRBJ1-5; no firm D call. Trimming cost V 4 bases and J 8 bases, with 12 bases left between them. There are 13 residues in the CDR3. Germline CDR1 is KGHSH and CDR2 is LQKENI.

CDR3 DNA: TGTGCCAGCAGCCTGATAGGGGACAGGGTTACGGATACGCAGTATTTT. This sequence encodes CASSLIGDRVTDTQYF. The J gene is TRBJ2-3, the V gene TRBV7-2, with 9 nucleotides matching TRBD1. Unmatched junction bases numbered 12, after V lost 5 bases and J lost 6 bases. The V gene's germline CDR1 is SGHTA and CDR2 FQGNSA. The CDR3 is 16 residues long. The whole variable domain, remainder taken from reference TRBV7-2 and TRBJ2-3, is GAGVSQSPSNKVTEKGKDVELRCDPISGHTALYWYRQSLGQGLEFLIYFQGNSAPDKSGLPSDRFSAERTGGSVSTLTIQRTQQEDSAVYLCASSLIGDRVTDTQYFGPGTRLTVL.

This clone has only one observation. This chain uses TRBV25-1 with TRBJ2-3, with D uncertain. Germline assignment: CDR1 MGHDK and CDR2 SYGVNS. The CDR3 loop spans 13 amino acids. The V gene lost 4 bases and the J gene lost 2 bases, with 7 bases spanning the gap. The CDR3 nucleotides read TGTGCCAGCAGTGTTCAAAACACAGATACGCAGTATTTT. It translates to CASSVQNTDTQYF.

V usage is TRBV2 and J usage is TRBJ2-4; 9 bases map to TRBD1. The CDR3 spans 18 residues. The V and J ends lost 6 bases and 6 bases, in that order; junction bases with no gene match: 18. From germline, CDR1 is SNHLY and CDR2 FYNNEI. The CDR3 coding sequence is TGTGCCAGCAGGAGGGACAGGGAGAAATATGCGACCGGAAACATTCAGTACTTC. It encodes CASRRDREKYATGNIQYF.

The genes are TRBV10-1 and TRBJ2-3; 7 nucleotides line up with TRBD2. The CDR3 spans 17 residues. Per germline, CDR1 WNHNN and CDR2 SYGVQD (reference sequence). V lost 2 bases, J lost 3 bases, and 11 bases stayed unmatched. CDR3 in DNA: TGCGCCAGCAGTGAGGGGCCCGGGACTATTCCTACAGATACGCAGTATTTT. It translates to CASSEGPGTIPTDTQYF.

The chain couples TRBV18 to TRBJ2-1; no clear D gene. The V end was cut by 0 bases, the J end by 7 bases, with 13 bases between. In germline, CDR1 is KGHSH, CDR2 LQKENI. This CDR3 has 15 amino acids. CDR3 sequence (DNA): TGTGCCAGCTCACCACCTCGCGGCCCTTTGAATGAGCAGTTCTTC. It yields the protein CASSPPRGPLNEQFF.

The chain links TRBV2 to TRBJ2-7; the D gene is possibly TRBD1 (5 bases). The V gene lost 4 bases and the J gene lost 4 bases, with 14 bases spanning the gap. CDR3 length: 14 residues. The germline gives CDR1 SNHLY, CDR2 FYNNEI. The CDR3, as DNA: TGTGCCAGCAGTGTGGATGGGTACAGGTACGAGCAGTACTTC. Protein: CASSVDGYRYEQYF.

This chain's CDR3 is CASSDQGEANTGELFF. The DNA for the CDR3 is TGTGCCAGCAGTGACCAGGGGGAAGCGAACACCGGGGAGCTGTTTTTT. The J gene is TRBJ2-2, the V gene TRBV6-2 or TRBV6-3; the match to TRBD1 covers 7 bases. The germline V gene encodes CDR1 MNHEY and CDR2 SVGEGT. J lost 0 bases, V lost 5 bases, and 6 bases had no gene match. CDR3 length: 16 residues.

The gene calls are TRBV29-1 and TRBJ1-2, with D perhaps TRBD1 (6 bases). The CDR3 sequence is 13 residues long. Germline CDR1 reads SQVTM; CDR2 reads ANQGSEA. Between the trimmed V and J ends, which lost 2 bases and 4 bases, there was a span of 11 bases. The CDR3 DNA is TGCAGCGTTGAAACAGGGCAAGTCTATGGCTACACCTTC. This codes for CSVETGQVYGYTF. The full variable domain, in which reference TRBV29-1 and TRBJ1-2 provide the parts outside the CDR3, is SAVISQKPSRDICQRGTSLTIQCQVDSQVTMMFWYRQQPGQSLTLIATANQGSEATYESGFVIDKFPISRPNLTFSTLTVSNMSPEDSSIYLCSVETGQVYGYTFGSGTRLTVV.

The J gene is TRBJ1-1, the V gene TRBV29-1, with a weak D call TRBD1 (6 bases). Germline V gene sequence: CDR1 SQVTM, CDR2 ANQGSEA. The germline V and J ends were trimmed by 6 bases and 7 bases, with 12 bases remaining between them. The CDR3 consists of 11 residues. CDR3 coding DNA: TGCAGCGTGGGGGACATTGGTGAAGCTTTCTTT. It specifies CSVGDIGEAFF.

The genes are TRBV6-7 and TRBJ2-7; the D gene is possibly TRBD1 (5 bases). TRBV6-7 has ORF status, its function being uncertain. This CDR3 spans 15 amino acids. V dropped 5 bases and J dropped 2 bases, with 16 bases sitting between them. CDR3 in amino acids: CASSLLPPGPYEQYF. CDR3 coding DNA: TGTGCCAGCAGTCTGCTCCCCCCAGGGCCCTACGAGCAGTACTTC.